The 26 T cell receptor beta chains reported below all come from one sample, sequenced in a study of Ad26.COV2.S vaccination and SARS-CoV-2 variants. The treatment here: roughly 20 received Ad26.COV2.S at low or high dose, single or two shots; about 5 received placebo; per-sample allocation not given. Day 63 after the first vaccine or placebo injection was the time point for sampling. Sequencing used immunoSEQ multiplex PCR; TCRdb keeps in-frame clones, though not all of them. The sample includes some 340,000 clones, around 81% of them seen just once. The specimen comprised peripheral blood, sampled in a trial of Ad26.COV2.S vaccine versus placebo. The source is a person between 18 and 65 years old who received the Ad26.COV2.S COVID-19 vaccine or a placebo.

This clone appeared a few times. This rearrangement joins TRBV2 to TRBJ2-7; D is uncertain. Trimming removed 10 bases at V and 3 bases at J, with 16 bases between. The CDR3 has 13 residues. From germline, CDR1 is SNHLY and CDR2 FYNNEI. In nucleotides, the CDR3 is TGTGCCACAGCACGAGGCAGTCACTACGAGCAGTACTTC. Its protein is CATARGSHYEQYF.

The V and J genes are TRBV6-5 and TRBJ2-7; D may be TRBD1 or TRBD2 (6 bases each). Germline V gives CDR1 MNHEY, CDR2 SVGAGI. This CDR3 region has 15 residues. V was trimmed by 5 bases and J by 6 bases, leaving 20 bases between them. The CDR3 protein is CASSPGGTGRGEQYF. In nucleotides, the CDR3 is TGTGCCAGCAGTCCTGGGGGTACAGGGCGGGGCGAGCAGTACTTC.

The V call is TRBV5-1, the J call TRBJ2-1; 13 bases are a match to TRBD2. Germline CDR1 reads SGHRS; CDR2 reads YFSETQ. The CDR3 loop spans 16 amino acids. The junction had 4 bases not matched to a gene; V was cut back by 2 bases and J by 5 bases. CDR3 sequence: CASSFGTSGIHNEQFF. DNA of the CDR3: TGCGCCAGCAGCTTCGGGACTAGCGGGATTCACAATGAGCAGTTCTTC. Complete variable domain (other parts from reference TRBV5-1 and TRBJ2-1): KAGVTQTPRYLIKTRGQQVTLSCSPISGHRSVSWYQQTPGQGLQFLFEYFSETQRNKGNFPGRFSGRQFSNSRSEMNVSTLELGDSALYLCASSFGTSGIHNEQFFGPGTRLTVL.

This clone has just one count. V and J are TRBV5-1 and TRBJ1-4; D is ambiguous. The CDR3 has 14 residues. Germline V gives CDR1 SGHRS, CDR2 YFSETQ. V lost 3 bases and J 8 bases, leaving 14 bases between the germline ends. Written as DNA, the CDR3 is TGCGCCAGCAGCTCCGGACCTCAAAAAGAAAAACTGTTTTTT. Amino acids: CASSSGPQKEKLFF.

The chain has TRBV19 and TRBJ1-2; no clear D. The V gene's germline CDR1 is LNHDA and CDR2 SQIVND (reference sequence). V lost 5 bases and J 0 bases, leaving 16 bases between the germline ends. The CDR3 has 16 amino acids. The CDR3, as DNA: TGTGCCAGTAGTCTCCCCTCCGGCACCCCTAACTATGGCTACACCTTC. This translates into CASSLPSGTPNYGYTF.

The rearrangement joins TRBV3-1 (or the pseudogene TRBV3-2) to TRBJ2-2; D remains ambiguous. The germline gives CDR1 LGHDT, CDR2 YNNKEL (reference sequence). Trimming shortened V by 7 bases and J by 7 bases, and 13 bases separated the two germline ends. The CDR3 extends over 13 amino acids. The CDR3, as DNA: TGTGCCAGCAATACGGCAGGAAGCGGGGAGCTGTTTTTT. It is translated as CASNTAGSGELFF.

The CDR3 region is CASSGVAGPTGETQYF. In DNA form, the CDR3 reads TGTGCCAGCAGTGGCGTAGCGGGGCCGACGGGGGAGACCCAGTACTTC. The gene calls are TRBV2 and TRBJ2-5; 8 bases align to TRBD2. Looked up from germline, CDR1 is SNHLY and CDR2 is FYNNEI. CDR3 length: 16 amino acids. J lost 5 bases, V lost 4 bases, and 12 bases had no gene match.

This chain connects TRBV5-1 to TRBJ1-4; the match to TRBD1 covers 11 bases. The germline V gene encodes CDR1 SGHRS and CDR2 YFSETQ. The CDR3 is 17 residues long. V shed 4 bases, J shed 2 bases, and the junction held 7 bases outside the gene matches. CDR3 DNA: TGCGCCAGCAGCCCAGGACAGGGGGCGCACACTAATGAAAAACTGTTTTTT. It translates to CASSPGQGAHTNEKLFF.

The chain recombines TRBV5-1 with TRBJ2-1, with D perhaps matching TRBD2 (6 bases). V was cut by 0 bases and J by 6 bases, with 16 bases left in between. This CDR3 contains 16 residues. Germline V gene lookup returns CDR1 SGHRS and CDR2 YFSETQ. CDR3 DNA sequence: TGCGCCAGCAGCTTGGAACCAGCCGGGGGATTCAATGAGCAGTTCTTC. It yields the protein CASSLEPAGGFNEQFF.

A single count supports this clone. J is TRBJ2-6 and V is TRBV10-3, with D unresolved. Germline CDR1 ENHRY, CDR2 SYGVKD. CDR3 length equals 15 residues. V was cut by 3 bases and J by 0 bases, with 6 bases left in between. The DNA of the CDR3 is TGTGCCATCAGTGAACAGATCTCTGGGGCCAACGTCCTGACTTTC. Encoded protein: CAISEQISGANVLTF.

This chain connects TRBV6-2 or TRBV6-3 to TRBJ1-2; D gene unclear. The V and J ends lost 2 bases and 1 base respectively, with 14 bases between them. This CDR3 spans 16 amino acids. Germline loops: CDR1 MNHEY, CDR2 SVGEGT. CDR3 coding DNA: TGTGCCAGCAGTTACCTTACCAGAGACCTTAACTATGGCTACACCTTC. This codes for CASSYLTRDLNYGYTF.

CDR3 DNA sequence: TGTGCCAGTGGATATGAAGAGACCCAGTACTTC. As protein: CASGYEETQYF. The chain carries TRBV2 and TRBJ2-5; D is uncertain. CDR1 is SNHLY and CDR2 is FYNNEI in the germline V gene. Trimming stripped 9 bases from V and 3 bases from J, with 8 bases between. CDR3 length equals 11 residues.

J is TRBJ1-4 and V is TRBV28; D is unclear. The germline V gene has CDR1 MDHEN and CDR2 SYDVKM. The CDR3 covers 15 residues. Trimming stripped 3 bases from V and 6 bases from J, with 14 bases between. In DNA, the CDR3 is TGTGCCAGCAGTTTTAGGACCTCCGTCCATGAAAAACTGTTTTTT. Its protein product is CASSFRTSVHEKLFF.

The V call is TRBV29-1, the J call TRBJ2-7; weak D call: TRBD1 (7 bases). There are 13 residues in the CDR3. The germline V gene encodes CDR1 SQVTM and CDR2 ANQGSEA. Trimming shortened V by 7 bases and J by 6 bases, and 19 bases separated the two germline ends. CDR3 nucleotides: TGCAGCGGCCGACCCCAGGGGGGCTCCGAGCAGTACTTC. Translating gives CSGRPQGGSEQYF.

The CDR3 bases are TGTGCCAGCAGTTCCCCCAGCACTAGCGGTTCTCGCACAGATACGCAGTATTTT. Translating it yields CASSSPSTSGSRTDTQYF. J is TRBJ2-3 and V is TRBV28; 8 positions agree with TRBD2. The CDR3 runs to 18 residues. Trimming at V came to 4 bases and at J to 1 base, leaving 13 bases not matched to a gene. The germline CDR1 and CDR2 sequences are MDHEN and SYDVKM. Combining the CDR3 with reference TRBV28 and TRBJ2-3 gives the whole variable domain DVKVTQSSRYLVKRTGEKVFLECVQDMDHENMFWYRQDPGLGLRLIYFSYDVKMKEKGDIPEGYSVSREKKERFSLILESASTNQTSMYLCASSSPSTSGSRTDTQYFGPGTRLTVL.

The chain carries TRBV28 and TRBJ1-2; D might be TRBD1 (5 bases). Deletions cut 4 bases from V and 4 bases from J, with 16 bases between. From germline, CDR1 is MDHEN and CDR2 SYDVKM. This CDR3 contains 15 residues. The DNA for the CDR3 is TGTGCCAGCAGTTCCCTGTCAGGGAGGGGCTATGGCTACACCTTC. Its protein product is CASSSLSGRGYGYTF.

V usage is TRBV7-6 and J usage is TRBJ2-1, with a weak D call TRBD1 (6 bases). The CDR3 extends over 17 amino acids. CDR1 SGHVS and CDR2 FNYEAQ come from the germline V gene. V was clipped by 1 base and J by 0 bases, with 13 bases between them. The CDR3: CASSLGRTVNSYNEQFF. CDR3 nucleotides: TGTGCCAGCAGCTTAGGCCGGACAGTTAACTCCTACAATGAGCAGTTCTTC. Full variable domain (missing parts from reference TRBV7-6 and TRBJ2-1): GAGVSQSPRYKVTKRGQDVALRCDPISGHVSLYWYRQALGQGPEFLTYFNYEAQQDKSGLPNDRFSAERPEGSISTLTIQRTEQRDSAMYRCASSLGRTVNSYNEQFFGPGTRLTVL.

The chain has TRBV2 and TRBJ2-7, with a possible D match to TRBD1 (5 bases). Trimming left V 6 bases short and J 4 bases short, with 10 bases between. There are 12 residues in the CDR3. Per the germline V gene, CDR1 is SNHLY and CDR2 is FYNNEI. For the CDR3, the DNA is TGTGCCAGCAGGCCAGGGCTTTACGAGCAGTACTTC. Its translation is CASRPGLYEQYF.

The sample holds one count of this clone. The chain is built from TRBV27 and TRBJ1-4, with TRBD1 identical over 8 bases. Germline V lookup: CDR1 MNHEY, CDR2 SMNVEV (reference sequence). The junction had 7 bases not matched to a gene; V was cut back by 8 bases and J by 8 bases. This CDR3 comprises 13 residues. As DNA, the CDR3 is TGTGCCAGCGGAAACAGGGGGGGAGAAAAACTGTTTTTT. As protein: CASGNRGGEKLFF. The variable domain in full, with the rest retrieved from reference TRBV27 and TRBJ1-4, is EAQVTQNPRYLITVTGKKLTVTCSQNMNHEYMSWYRQDPGLGLRQIYYSMNVEVTDKGDVPEGYKVSRKEKRNFPLILESPSPNQTSLYFCASGNRGGEKLFFGSGTQLSVL.

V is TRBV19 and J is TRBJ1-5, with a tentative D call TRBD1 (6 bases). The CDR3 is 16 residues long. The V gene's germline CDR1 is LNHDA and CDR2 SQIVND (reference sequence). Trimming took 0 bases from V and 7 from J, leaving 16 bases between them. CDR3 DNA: TGTGCCAGTAGTATAGATTCACTTACAGGGAGCCAGCCCCAGCATTTT. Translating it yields CASSIDSLTGSQPQHF.

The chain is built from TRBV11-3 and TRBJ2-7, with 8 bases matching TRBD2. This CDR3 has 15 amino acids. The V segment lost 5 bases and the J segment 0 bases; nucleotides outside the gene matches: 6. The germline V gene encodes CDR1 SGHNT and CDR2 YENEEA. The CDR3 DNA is TGTGCCAGCAGCACCCGAGCGGGGGTCTCCTACGAGCAGTACTTC. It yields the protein CASSTRAGVSYEQYF.

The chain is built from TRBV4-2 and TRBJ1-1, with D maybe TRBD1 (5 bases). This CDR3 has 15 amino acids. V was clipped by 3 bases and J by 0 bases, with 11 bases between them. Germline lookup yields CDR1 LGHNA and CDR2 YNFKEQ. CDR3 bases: TGTGCCAGCAGCCAGGGGGGACGGGTGAACACTGAAGCTTTCTTT. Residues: CASSQGGRVNTEAFF.

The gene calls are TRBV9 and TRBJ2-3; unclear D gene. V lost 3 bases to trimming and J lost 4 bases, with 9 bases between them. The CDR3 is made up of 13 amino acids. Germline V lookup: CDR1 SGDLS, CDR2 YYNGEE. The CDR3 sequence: CASSDPFADTQYF. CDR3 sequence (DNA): TGTGCCAGCAGCGACCCTTTCGCAGATACGCAGTATTTT.

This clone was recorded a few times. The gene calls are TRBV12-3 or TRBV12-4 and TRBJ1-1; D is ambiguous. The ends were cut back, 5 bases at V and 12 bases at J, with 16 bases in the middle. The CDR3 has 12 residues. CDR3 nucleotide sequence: TGTGCCAGCAGTCCCGGAAAAGGCTGGCCTTTCTTT. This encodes CASSPGKGWPFF.

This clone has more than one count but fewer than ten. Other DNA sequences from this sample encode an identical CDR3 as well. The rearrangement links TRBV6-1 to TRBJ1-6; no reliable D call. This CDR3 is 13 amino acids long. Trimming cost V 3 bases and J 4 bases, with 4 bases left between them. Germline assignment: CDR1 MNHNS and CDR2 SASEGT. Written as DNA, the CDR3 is TGTGCCAGCAGTGAGGGTTATAATTCACCCCTCCACTTT. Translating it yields CASSEGYNSPLHF.

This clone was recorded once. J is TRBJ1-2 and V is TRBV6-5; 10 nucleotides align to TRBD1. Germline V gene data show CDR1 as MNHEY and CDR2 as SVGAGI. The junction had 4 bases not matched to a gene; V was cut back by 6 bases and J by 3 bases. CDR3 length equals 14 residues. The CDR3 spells CASSRGQGDYGYTF. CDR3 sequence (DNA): TGTGCCAGCAGCCGCGGACAGGGGGACTATGGCTACACCTTC.